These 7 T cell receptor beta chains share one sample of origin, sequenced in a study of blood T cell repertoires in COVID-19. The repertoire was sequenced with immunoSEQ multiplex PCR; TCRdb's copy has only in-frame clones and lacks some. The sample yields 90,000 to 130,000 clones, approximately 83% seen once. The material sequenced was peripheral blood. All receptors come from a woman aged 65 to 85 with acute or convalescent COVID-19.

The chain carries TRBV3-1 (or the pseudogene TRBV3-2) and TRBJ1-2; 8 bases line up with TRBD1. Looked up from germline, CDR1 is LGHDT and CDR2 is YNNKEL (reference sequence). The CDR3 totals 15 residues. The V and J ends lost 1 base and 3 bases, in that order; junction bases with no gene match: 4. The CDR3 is CASSQGRQGYYGYTF. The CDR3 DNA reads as TGTGCCAGCAGCCAAGGCAGACAGGGGTACTATGGCTACACCTTC.

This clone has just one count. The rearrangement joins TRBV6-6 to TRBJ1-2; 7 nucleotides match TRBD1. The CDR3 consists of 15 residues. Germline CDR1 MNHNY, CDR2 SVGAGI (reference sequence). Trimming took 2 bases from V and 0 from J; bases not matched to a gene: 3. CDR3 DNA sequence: TGTGCCAGCAGTTACGAAGGGGGCGCTAACTATGGCTACACCTTC. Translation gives CASSYEGGANYGYTF.

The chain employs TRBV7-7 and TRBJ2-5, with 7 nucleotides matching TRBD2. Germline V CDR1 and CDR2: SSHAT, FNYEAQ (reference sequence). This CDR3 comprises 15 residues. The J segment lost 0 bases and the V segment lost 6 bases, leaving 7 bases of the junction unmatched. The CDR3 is CASSLGLIHQETQYF. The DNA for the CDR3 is TGTGCCAGCAGTCTGGGACTAATCCACCAAGAGACCCAGTACTTC.

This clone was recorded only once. The CDR3 bases are TGTGCCAGCAGCCAACTGGGACAGGGAGAGACCCAGTACTTC. This translates into CASSQLGQGETQYF. V gene TRBV3-1 (or the pseudogene TRBV3-2) combines with J gene TRBJ2-5, with 9 bases lining up with TRBD1. The V gene end was trimmed by 2 bases and the J gene end by 4 bases; junction bases not matched to a gene: 2. CDR3 length equals 14 residues. The germline gives CDR1 LGHDT, CDR2 YNNKEL (reference sequence).

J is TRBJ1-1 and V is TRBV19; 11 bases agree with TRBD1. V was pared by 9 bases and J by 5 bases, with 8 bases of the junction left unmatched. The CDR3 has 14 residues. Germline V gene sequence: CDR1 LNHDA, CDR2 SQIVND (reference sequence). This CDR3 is CASEDRGRTTEAFF. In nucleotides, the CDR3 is TGTGCCAGCGAGGACAGGGGGCGTACGACTGAAGCTTTCTTT.

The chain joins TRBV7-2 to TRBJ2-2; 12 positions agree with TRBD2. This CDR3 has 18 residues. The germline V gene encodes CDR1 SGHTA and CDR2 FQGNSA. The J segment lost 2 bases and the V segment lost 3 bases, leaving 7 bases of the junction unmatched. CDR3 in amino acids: CASSLASGGAINTGELFF. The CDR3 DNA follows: TGTGCCAGCAGCTTGGCTAGCGGGGGGGCCATAAACACCGGGGAGCTGTTTTTT. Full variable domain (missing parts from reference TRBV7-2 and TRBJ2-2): GAGVSQSPSNKVTEKGKDVELRCDPISGHTALYWYRQSLGQGLEFLIYFQGNSAPDKSGLPSDRFSAERTGGSVSTLTIQRTQQEDSAVYLCASSLASGGAINTGELFFGEGSRLTVL.

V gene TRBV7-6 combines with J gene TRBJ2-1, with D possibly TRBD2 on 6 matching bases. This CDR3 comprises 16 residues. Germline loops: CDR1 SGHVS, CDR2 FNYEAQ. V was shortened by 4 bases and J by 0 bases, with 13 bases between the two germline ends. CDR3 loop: CASSSPVADSYNEQFF. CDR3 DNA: TGTGCCAGCAGCTCGCCGGTAGCGGACTCCTACAATGAGCAGTTCTTC.